These 27 T cell receptor beta chains originate from one sample sequenced in a study of T cell repertoires in cytomegalovirus infection. Their specific antigens are unknown. In TCRdb, the reads were re-called with MiXCR into one record per CDR3 protein. The profile covers about 340,000 distinct CDR3 sequences, with roughly 28% appearing a single time and around 20% taken by the ten largest. Sequenced here: cultured PBMCs, sampled from culture after CMV antigen stimulation. All receptors come from a human donor in good health (CMV status not recorded). Some clones in this sample may be carry-over from other donors' samples.

V usage is TRBV13 and J usage is TRBJ2-3; D could derive from TRBD1 or TRBD2 (5 bases each). Trimming cost V 7 bases and J 6 bases, with 20 bases left between them. Germline V CDR1 and CDR2: PRHDT, FYEKMQ (reference sequence). This CDR3 is built from 15 residues. The CDR3 region has the DNA TGTGCCAGCATCAAACGTGGCAGGGAGTATGATACGCAGTATTTT. This gives the protein CASIKRGREYDTQYF. The variable domain in full, with the rest retrieved from reference TRBV13 and TRBJ2-3, is AAGVIQSPRHLIKEKRETATLKCYPIPRHDTVYWYQQGPGQDPQFLISFYEKMQSDKGSIPDRFSAQQFSDYHSELNMSSLELGDSALYFCASIKRGREYDTQYFGPGTRLTVL.

The J gene is TRBJ2-1, the V gene TRBV9, with D perhaps matching TRBD2 (7 bases). CDR3 length: 15 residues. Trimming removed 4 bases from V and 2 bases from J, with 13 bases in between. Germline V CDR1 and CDR2: SGDLS, YYNGEE. The CDR3: CASSPGGVPYNEQFF. CDR3 in DNA: TGTGCCAGCAGCCCGGGGGGCGTACCCTACAATGAGCAGTTCTTC.

At least ten counts were recorded for this clonotype. The chain couples TRBV27 to TRBJ2-3; D is possibly TRBD1 (7 bases). Germline CDR1 reads MNHEY; CDR2 reads SMNVEV (reference sequence). V was clipped by 8 bases and J by 10 bases, with 22 bases between them. The CDR3 runs to 14 residues. The CDR3 region is CASHRQGGLDAQYF. The CDR3 DNA sequence: TGTGCCAGCCATAGACAGGGAGGTCTGGATGCGCAGTATTTT.

This clonotype was counted only a few times. The chain carries TRBV19 and TRBJ1-2; D gene uncertain. Germline values: CDR1 LNHDA, CDR2 SQIVND (reference sequence). Trimming shortened V by 3 bases and J by 1 base, and 9 bases separated the two germline ends. This CDR3 spans 14 amino acids. The CDR3 region is CASSIWQRNYGYTF. The CDR3 DNA is TGTGCCAGTAGTATCTGGCAGCGTAACTATGGCTACACCTTC. Together with reference TRBV19 and TRBJ1-2, the CDR3 gives the full variable domain: DGGITQSPKYLFRKEGQNVTLSCEQNLNHDAMYWYRQDPGQGLRLIYYSQIVNDFQKGDIAEGYSVSREKKESFPLTVTSAQKNPTAFYLCASSIWQRNYGYTFGSGTRLTVV.

A few counts support this clonotype. In DNA form, the CDR3 reads TGTGCCAGCAGCTTCAGTTCAGATACGCAGTATTTT. This gives the protein CASSFSSDTQYF. This sequence joins TRBV7-9 and TRBJ2-3; the D is unclear. The CDR3 consists of 12 residues. V was trimmed by 3 bases and J by 4 bases, leaving 5 bases between them. Germline CDR1 reads SEHNR; CDR2 reads FQNEAQ (reference sequence).

The chain combines TRBV5-4 with TRBJ1-4; TRBD1 might be the D (5 bases). Germline V gives CDR1 SGHNT, CDR2 YYREEE (reference sequence). This CDR3 has 12 residues. V was pared by 4 bases and J by 12 bases, with 13 bases between. CDR3 residues: CASSLQGYQLFF. The CDR3 coding sequence is TGTGCCAGCAGCCTCCAGGGTTATCAACTGTTTTTT.

This chain uses TRBV7-9 with TRBJ1-1, with D uncertain. Deletions cut 1 base from V and 5 bases from J, with 17 bases between. The germline V gene encodes CDR1 SEHNR and CDR2 FQNEAQ (reference sequence). The CDR3 contains 16 residues. The CDR3 region has the DNA TGTGCCAGCAGCTTAGGGGGTGCACCCTTTGGGACTGAAGCTTTCTTT. Amino acid sequence: CASSLGGAPFGTEAFF.

The chain has TRBV24-1 and TRBJ2-1, with a tentative D call TRBD1 (6 bases). V was clipped by 3 bases and J by 3 bases, with 8 bases between them. The CDR3 is made up of 14 amino acids. Per germline, CDR1 KGHDR and CDR2 SFDVKD. The CDR3 is CATSDRTDYNEQFF. DNA for the CDR3: TGTGCCACCAGTGATAGGACAGACTACAATGAGCAGTTCTTC.

This clonotype was detected many times. The genes are TRBV7-2 and TRBJ2-7; 10 positions agree with TRBD1. Germline V gene sequence: CDR1 SGHTA, CDR2 FQGNSA. J gave up 3 bases and V 5 bases, and 4 bases lay outside the gene matches. The CDR3 totals 14 residues. CDR3 residues: CASSPGQGDYEQYF. CDR3 coding DNA: TGTGCCAGCAGCCCTGGACAGGGGGACTACGAGCAGTACTTC.

The rearrangement joins TRBV12-3 or TRBV12-4 to TRBJ2-1; the D gene is possibly TRBD1 (5 bases). The CDR3 is 15 amino acids. V lost 6 bases and J 0 bases, leaving 12 bases between the germline ends. As DNA, the CDR3 is TGTGCCAGCAGCCGACAGAGCATCTCCTACAATGAGCAGTTCTTC. Translation: CASSRQSISYNEQFF.

The rearrangement joins TRBV7-6 to TRBJ1-6; D gene ambiguous. V gave up 2 bases and J gave up 0 bases, with 11 bases separating them. The CDR3 consists of 17 residues. Per germline, CDR1 SGHVS and CDR2 FNYEAQ. This CDR3 is CASSLSWGDSYNSPLHF. CDR3 coding DNA: TGTGCCAGCAGCTTATCTTGGGGAGACTCCTATAATTCACCCCTCCACTTT.

This clonotype was seen a few times. The V gene is TRBV10-3, the J gene TRBJ1-2; D remains ambiguous. The CDR3 is made up of 14 amino acids. V shed 3 bases and J shed 4 bases, with 12 bases lying between them. CDR1 and CDR2 (germline): ENHRY, SYGVKD. In nucleotides, the CDR3 is TGTGCCATCAGTGAATCCGGTCCAACCTATGGCTACACCTTC. This encodes CAISESGPTYGYTF.

This chain connects TRBV6-1 to TRBJ2-5; 8 bases line up with TRBD2. CDR3 length: 14 amino acids. Trimming took 7 bases from V and 5 from J; bases not matched to a gene: 9. The germline V gene has CDR1 MNHNS and CDR2 SASEGT. The CDR3 bases are TGTGCCAGCATGGGAAGCGGGAGACATGAGACCCAGTACTTC. Amino acid sequence: CASMGSGRHETQYF.

This clonotype came up many times. V is TRBV7-8 and J is TRBJ1-1; no firm D call. Trimming took 2 bases from V and 1 from J, leaving 11 bases between them. Germline V gives CDR1 SGHVS, CDR2 FQNEAQ. There are 15 residues in the CDR3. The CDR3 DNA follows: TGTGCCAGCAGCTTAAACGGATTGGAGAACACTGAAGCTTTCTTT. Its translation is CASSLNGLENTEAFF.

This clonotype was found many times. This chain joins TRBV10-3 and TRBJ2-6; perhaps TRBD1 as D (5 bases). This CDR3 spans 18 amino acids. With 2 bases removed from V and 1 base from J, the gap between germline ends came to 15 bases. Looked up from germline, CDR1 is ENHRY and CDR2 is SYGVKD. This CDR3 is CAISEAGMVRSGANVLTF. In DNA form, the CDR3 reads TGTGCCATCAGTGAGGCAGGGATGGTTCGATCTGGGGCCAACGTCCTGACTTTC.

The chain uses TRBV7-9 and TRBJ2-1; D may be TRBD2 (6 bases). The CDR3 contains 14 residues. The ends were cut back, 1 base at V and 8 bases at J, with 12 bases in the middle. Germline CDR1 is SEHNR and CDR2 is FQNEAQ (reference sequence). Written as DNA, the CDR3 is TGTGCCAGCAGCTTAGTCCAGGGAGGAGATGAGCAGTTCTTC. Its translation is CASSLVQGGDEQFF.

This clonotype was picked up a small number of times. Relative to the germline gene, one junction end is altered; a read error may explain this. The chain joins TRBV7-2 to TRBJ1-3; 9 bases fit TRBD1. The germline CDR1 and CDR2 sequences are SGHTA and FQGNSA. This CDR3 contains 13 residues. CDR3 amino acids: CASSSTPGTGRVF. CDR3 DNA: TGTGCCAGCAGCTCAACTCCCGGGACAGGGAGAGTTTTT.

This clonotype was seen a handful of times. This chain links TRBV11-3 with TRBJ1-1; D might be TRBD1 (5 bases). Per germline, CDR1 SGHNT and CDR2 YENEEA. The CDR3 spans 17 residues. With 5 bases removed from V and 3 bases from J, the gap between germline ends came to 22 bases. CDR3 sequence reads: CASSRTLRDLEDTEAFF. CDR3 nucleotide sequence: TGTGCCAGCAGCCGTACGCTCCGGGACCTCGAGGACACTGAAGCTTTCTTT.

The chain employs TRBV6-1 and TRBJ1-2; a possible D gene is TRBD1 (6 bases). Germline V gene lookup returns CDR1 MNHNS and CDR2 SASEGT. The CDR3 runs 13 residues. The ends were cut back, 6 bases at V and 7 bases at J, with 15 bases in the middle. The chain's CDR3 is CASRQGFQSGYTF. In nucleotides, the CDR3 is TGTGCCAGCAGACAGGGATTTCAAAGTGGCTACACCTTC.

This chain connects TRBV7-2 to TRBJ2-2; unclear D gene. CDR1 and CDR2 from the germline V gene are SGHTA and FQGNSA. Trimming took off 5 bases at V and 0 bases at J, with 10 bases between the two ends. The CDR3 is made up of 15 amino acids. The CDR3 reads CASSPRSTNTGELFF. The CDR3 DNA follows: TGTGCCAGCAGCCCCCGTTCGACGAACACCGGGGAGCTGTTTTTT.

This clonotype was observed many times. This chain connects TRBV7-3 to TRBJ2-1, with 7 bases aligning to TRBD1. The CDR3 is 15 residues long. V lost 5 bases, J lost 0 bases, and 4 bases stayed unmatched. Germline assignment: CDR1 SGHTA and CDR2 FQGTGA. CDR3 nucleotides: TGTGCCAGCAGCCCCGGGACAGCCTCCTACAATGAGCAGTTCTTC. It translates to CASSPGTASYNEQFF.

Ten or more counts support this clonotype. The chain couples TRBV7-2 to TRBJ1-1; 10 bases map to TRBD1. Germline trimming cut 4 bases from V and 7 bases from J; bases unmatched to any gene: 3. Germline V lookup: CDR1 SGHTA, CDR2 FQGNSA. The CDR3 runs to 13 residues. This chain's CDR3 is CASSSGQGIEAFF. In nucleotides, the CDR3 is TGTGCCAGCAGCTCGGGACAGGGGATTGAAGCTTTCTTT.

This clonotype was observed a few times. The CDR3: CASSLDTPSTDTQYF. The DNA for the CDR3 is TGTGCCAGCAGTTTAGACACCCCTAGCACAGATACGCAGTATTTT. J is TRBJ2-3 and V is TRBV12-3 or TRBV12-4; D is unclear. CDR3 length equals 15 residues. V was pared by 1 base and J by 0 bases, with 8 bases between.

The V gene is TRBV12-5, the J gene TRBJ2-2, with no clear D. The CDR3 is 12 amino acids. Deletions cut 5 bases from V and 5 bases from J, with 6 bases between. In germline, CDR1 is LGHNT, CDR2 FRNRAP. The CDR3 is CASGLGTGELFF. The CDR3, as DNA: TGTGCTAGTGGTCTCGGGACCGGGGAGCTGTTTTTT.

This chain uses TRBV11-2 with TRBJ2-7; D uncertain. V gave up 5 bases and J gave up 11 bases, with 25 bases separating them. The CDR3 is 15 residues long. Germline values: CDR1 SGHAT, CDR2 FQNNGV. The chain's CDR3 is CASSTYKGPGQKEYF. CDR3 coding DNA: TGTGCCAGCAGCACTTACAAGGGCCCCGGGCAAAAGGAGTACTTC.

This clonotype was seen more than once but under ten times. The chain joins TRBV10-3 to TRBJ2-5, with TRBD1 identical over 12 bases. The CDR3 consists of 15 residues. CDR1 and CDR2 (germline): ENHRY, SYGVKD. After removal of 6 bases from V and 1 base from J, the junction contained 3 bases not matched to a gene. The CDR3 is CAIRGDRGPQETQYF. DNA of the CDR3: TGTGCCATCAGGGGGGACAGGGGGCCCCAAGAGACCCAGTACTTC.

V is TRBV18 and J is TRBJ2-5; 7 bases fit TRBD1. V lost 0 bases to trimming and J lost 0 bases; unmatched junction nucleotides: 4. CDR1 and CDR2 from the germline V gene are KGHSH and LQKENI. The CDR3 length is 16 residues. This CDR3 reads CASSPPGQLYQETQYF. CDR3 sequence (DNA): TGTGCCAGCTCACCACCGGGACAGCTGTACCAAGAGACCCAGTACTTC.